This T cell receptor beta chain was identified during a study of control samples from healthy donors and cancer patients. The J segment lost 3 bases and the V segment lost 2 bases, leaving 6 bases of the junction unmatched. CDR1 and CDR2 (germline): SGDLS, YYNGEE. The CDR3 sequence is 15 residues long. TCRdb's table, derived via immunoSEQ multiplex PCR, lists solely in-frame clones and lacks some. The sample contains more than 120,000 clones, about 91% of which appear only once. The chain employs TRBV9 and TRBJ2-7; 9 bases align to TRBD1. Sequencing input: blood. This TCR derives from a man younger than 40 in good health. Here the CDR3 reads CASSVGTGRDYEQYF. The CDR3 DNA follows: TGTGCCAGCAGCGTGGGGACAGGGAGAGACTACGAGCAGTACTTC.